This is a list of T cell receptor beta chains from one sample in a study of blood T cells in healthy people across ages. TCRdb passed the 5' RACE reads through MiXCR, listing each CDR3 protein once. There are over 700,000 distinct CDR3 sequences in the sample; about 48% occur only once, and about two fifths lies in the top ten. Sequencing was done on a sample of blood. The source is a man at least 80 years old in good health. The CDR3 runs from the conserved cysteine through the conserved F or W. A D gene is named only where the DNA matches it firmly. The size field is filled for only some rows; it gives once, few, many or a size class.

J gene: TRBJ1-4
D gene: TRBD1
V gene: TRBV3-1
clone size: few
CDR3 protein: CASSQELTGELFF
CDR3 DNA: TGTGCCAGCAGCCAGGAACTTACAGGGGAACTGTTTTTT

J gene: TRBJ2-1
D gene: .
V gene: TRBV29-1
clone size: few
CDR3 protein: CSVGKLLVHEQFF
CDR3 DNA: TGCAGCGTTGGCAAACTACTAGTTCATGAGCAGTTCTTC

J gene: TRBJ2-1
D gene: .
V gene: TRBV3-1
clone size: few
CDR3 protein: CASSRTAYNEQFF
CDR3 DNA: TGTGCCAGCAGCCGGACAGCCTACAATGAGCAGTTCTTC

J gene: TRBJ1-4
D gene: .
V gene: TRBV28
clone size: .
CDR3 protein: CASSSFATNEKLFF
CDR3 DNA: TGTGCCAGCAGTTCTTTTGCAACTAATGAAAAACTGTTTTTT

J gene: TRBJ2-5
D gene: .
V gene: TRBV25-1
clone size: .
CDR3 protein: CASSEIRQSVGTQYF
CDR3 DNA: TGTGCCAGCAGTGAAATCAGACAATCTGTCGGGACCCAGTACTTC

J gene: TRBJ1-2
D gene: TRBD1
V gene: TRBV20-1
clone size: .
CDR3 protein: CSASDRGPQRGYTF
CDR3 DNA: TGCAGTGCTAGTGACAGGGGCCCGCAACGTGGCTACACCTTC

J gene: TRBJ2-1
D gene: .
V gene: TRBV20-1
clone size: .
CDR3 protein: CSANGDSYNEQFF
CDR3 DNA: TGCAGTGCTAACGGGGACTCCTACAATGAGCAGTTCTTC

J gene: TRBJ2-7
D gene: TRBD1
V gene: TRBV10-3
clone size: .
CDR3 protein: CATARDSNYEQYF
CDR3 DNA: TGTGCCACAGCCCGGGACAGCAACTACGAGCAGTACTTC

J gene: TRBJ2-3
D gene: TRBD1
V gene: TRBV12-3/TRBV12-4
clone size: .
CDR3 protein: CASSTGTGWPDTQYF
CDR3 DNA: TGTGCCAGCAGTACGGGGACAGGGTGGCCAGATACGCAGTATTTT

J gene: TRBJ1-4
D gene: .
V gene: TRBV20-1
clone size: .
CDR3 protein: CSAETLLTTNEKLFF
CDR3 DNA: TGCAGTGCGGAAACACTACTGACAACTAATGAAAAACTGTTTTTT

J gene: TRBJ1-5
D gene: TRBD1
V gene: TRBV2
clone size: once
CDR3 protein: CASKQGDLQPQHF
CDR3 DNA: TGTGCGTCGAAGCAGGGGGATTTGCAGCCCCAGCATTTT

J gene: TRBJ2-1
D gene: TRBD2
V gene: TRBV6-7
clone size: once
CDR3 protein: CASTPRGLTSGNYNEQFF
CDR3 DNA: TGTGCCAGCACCCCAAGGGGCTTGACTAGCGGGAATTACAATGAGCAGTTCTTC

J gene: TRBJ2-7
D gene: .
V gene: TRBV5-1
clone size: .
CDR3 protein: CASSTGLYEQYF
CDR3 DNA: TGCGCCAGCAGCACTGGACTTTACGAGCAGTACTTC

J gene: TRBJ2-2
D gene: .
V gene: TRBV29-1
clone size: .
CDR3 protein: CSVRQDTGELFF
CDR3 DNA: TGCAGCGTAAGACAAGACACCGGGGAGCTGTTTTTT

J gene: TRBJ2-1
D gene: .
V gene: TRBV30
clone size: .
CDR3 protein: CAWSVGSPASNEQFF
CDR3 DNA: TGTGCCTGGAGTGTGGGCTCCCCTGCTTCCAATGAGCAGTTCTTC

J gene: TRBJ1-5
D gene: .
V gene: TRBV12-3/TRBV12-4
clone size: .
CDR3 protein: CASSRALKDQPQHF
CDR3 DNA: TGTGCCAGCAGCCGGGCCCTGAAAGATCAGCCCCAGCATTTT

J gene: TRBJ2-1
D gene: TRBD2
V gene: TRBV7-6
clone size: .
CDR3 protein: CASSWASGPYNEQFF
CDR3 DNA: TGTGCCAGCAGCTGGGCTAGCGGACCCTACAATGAGCAGTTCTTC

J gene: TRBJ2-5
D gene: TRBD2
V gene: TRBV20-1
clone size: few
CDR3 protein: CTIERAGGNEQYF
CDR3 DNA: TGCACTATCGAGAGGGCGGGAGGAAATGAGCAGTACTTC

J gene: TRBJ2-1
D gene: .
V gene: TRBV29-1
clone size: .
CDR3 protein: CSVEADRNNEQFF
CDR3 DNA: TGCAGCGTTGAAGCGGACAGAAACAATGAGCAGTTCTTC

J gene: TRBJ2-3
D gene: TRBD2
V gene: TRBV14
clone size: .
CDR3 protein: CASSQSVLAGGPEHRYAYF
CDR3 DNA: TGTGCCAGCAGCCAATCGGTACTAGCGGGAGGGCCGGAGCACAGATACGCGTATTTT

J gene: TRBJ1-4
D gene: TRBD1
V gene: TRBV12-5
clone size: once
CDR3 protein: CASGSLHGTEGEKLFF
CDR3 DNA: TGTGCTAGTGGTTCACTACACGGGACAGAAGGTGAAAAACTGTTTTTT

J gene: TRBJ2-1
D gene: .
V gene: TRBV7-9
clone size: .
CDR3 protein: CASSPPDGLSYNEQFF
CDR3 DNA: TGTGCCAGCAGCCCGCCGGACGGTCTATCGTACAATGAGCAGTTCTTC

J gene: TRBJ2-3
D gene: .
V gene: TRBV7-2
clone size: few
CDR3 protein: CASSRQTSTDTQYF
CDR3 DNA: TGTGCCAGCAGCCGACAGACGAGCACAGATACGCAGTATTTT

J gene: TRBJ2-1
D gene: TRBD1
V gene: TRBV20-1
clone size: .
CDR3 protein: CSARDQRGGRGEQFF
CDR3 DNA: TGCAGTGCTAGAGATCAGCGAGGGGGCCGTGGTGAGCAGTTCTTC